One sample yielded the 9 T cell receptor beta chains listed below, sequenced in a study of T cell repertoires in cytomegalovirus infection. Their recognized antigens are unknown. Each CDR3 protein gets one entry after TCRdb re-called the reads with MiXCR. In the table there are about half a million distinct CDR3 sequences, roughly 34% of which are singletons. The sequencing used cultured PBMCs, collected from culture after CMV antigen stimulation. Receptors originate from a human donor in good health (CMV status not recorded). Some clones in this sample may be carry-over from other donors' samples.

CDR3 sequence: CASSIGLGRKEQFF. The DNA for the CDR3 is TGTGCCAGTAGTATCGGGCTTGGACGAAAGGAGCAGTTCTTC. This chain joins TRBV19 and TRBJ2-1, with no clear D. The CDR3 covers 14 residues. The V gene lost 3 bases and the J gene lost 10 bases, with 16 bases spanning the gap. Germline lookup yields CDR1 LNHDA and CDR2 SQIVND (reference sequence).

CDR3 in DNA: TGCAGTGCTAGAGAGGGGGGAGACACTGAAGCTTTCTTT. Residues: CSAREGGDTEAFF. This chain joins TRBV20-1 and TRBJ1-1; D may be TRBD1 (5 bases). The V gene lost 0 bases and the J gene lost 3 bases, with 8 bases spanning the gap. CDR1 and CDR2 from the germline V gene are DFQATT and SNEGSKA (reference sequence). This CDR3 comprises 13 residues.

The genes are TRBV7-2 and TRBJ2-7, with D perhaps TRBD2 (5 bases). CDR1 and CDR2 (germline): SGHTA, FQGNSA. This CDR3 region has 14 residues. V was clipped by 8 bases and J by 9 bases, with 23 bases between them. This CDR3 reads CASAFLGVGDVQYV. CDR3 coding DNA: TGTGCCAGCGCGTTCTTGGGAGTTGGGGATGTGCAGTACGTC.

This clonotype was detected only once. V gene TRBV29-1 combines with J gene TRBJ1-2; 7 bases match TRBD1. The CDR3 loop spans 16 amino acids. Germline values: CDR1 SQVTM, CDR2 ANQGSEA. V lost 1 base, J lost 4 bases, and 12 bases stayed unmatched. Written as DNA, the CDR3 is TGCAGCGTTGAAGGTGCGGGGGACAGCCTTTTCTATGGCTACACCTTC. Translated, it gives CSVEGAGDSLFYGYTF.

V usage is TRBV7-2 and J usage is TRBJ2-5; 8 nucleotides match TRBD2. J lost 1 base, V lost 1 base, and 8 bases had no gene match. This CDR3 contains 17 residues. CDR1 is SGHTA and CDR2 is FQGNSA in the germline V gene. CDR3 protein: CASSLVVSGGAQETQYF. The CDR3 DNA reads TGTGCCAGCAGCTTAGTGGTCTCCGGGGGGGCCCAAGAGACCCAGTACTTC.

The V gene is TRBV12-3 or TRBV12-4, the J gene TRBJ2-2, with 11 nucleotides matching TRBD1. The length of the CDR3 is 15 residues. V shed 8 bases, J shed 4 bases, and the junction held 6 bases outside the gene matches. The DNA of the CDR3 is TGTGCCAGCGCCCGGGGGACAGGGGGCACCGGGGAGCTGTTTTTT. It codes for CASARGTGGTGELFF.

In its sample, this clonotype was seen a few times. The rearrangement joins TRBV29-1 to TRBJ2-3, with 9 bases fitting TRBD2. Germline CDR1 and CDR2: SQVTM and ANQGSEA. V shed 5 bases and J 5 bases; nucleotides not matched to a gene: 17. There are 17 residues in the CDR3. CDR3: CSVMGGRARALGDTQYF. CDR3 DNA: TGCAGCGTTATGGGCGGGAGGGCCCGGGCTCTGGGAGATACGCAGTATTTT.

The chain's CDR3 is CASSSRAVTDTQYF. CDR3 nucleotide sequence: TGTGCCAGCAGCTCGAGGGCGGTCACAGATACGCAGTATTTT. The chain recombines TRBV11-1 with TRBJ2-3; D may be TRBD2 (5 bases). The ends were cut back, 4 bases at V and 2 bases at J, with 10 bases in the middle. There are 14 residues in the CDR3. Germline values: CDR1 SGHAT, CDR2 FQDESV (reference sequence).

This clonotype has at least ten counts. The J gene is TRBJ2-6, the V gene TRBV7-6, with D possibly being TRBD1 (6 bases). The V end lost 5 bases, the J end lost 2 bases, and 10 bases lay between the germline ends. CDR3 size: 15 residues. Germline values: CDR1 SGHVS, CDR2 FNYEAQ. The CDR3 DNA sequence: TGTGCCAGCAGCCGCACAGGGACTGGGGCCAACGTCCTGACTTTC. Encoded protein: CASSRTGTGANVLTF.